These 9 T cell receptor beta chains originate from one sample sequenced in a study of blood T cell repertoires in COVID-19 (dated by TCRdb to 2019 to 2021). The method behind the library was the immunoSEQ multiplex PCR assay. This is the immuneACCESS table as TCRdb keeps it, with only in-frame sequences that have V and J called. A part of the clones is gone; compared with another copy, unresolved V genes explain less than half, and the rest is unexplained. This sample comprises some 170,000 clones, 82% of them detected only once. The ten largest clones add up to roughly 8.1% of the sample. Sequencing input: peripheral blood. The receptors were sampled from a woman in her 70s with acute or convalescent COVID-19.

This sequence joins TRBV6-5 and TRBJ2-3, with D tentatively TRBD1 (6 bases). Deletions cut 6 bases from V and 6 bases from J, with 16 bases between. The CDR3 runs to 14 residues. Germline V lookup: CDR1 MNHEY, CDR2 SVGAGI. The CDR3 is CASRETGFLDTQYF. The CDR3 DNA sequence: TGTGCCAGCAGAGAGACAGGTTTCTTGGATACGCAGTATTTT.

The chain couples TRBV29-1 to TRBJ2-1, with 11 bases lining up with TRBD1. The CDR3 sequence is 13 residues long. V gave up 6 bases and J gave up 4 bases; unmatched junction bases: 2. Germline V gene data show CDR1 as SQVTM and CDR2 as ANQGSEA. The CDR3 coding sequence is TGCAGCGTGGGACAGGGGGTTTACAATGAGCAGTTCTTC. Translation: CSVGQGVYNEQFF.

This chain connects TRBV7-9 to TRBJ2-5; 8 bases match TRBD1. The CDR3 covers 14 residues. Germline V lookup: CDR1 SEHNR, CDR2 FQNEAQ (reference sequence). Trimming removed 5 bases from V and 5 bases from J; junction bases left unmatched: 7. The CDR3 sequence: CASSDGQGYETQYF. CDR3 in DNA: TGTGCCAGCAGCGACGGACAGGGATACGAGACCCAGTACTTC.

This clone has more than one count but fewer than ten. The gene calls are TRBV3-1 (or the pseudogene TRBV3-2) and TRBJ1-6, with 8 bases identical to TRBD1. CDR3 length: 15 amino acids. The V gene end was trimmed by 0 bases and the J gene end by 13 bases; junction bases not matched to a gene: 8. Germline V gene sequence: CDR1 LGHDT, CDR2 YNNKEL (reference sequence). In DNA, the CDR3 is TGTGCCAGCAGCCAAGATCCAGGGGGCAGGAGGCCCCTCCACTTT. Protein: CASSQDPGGRRPLHF.

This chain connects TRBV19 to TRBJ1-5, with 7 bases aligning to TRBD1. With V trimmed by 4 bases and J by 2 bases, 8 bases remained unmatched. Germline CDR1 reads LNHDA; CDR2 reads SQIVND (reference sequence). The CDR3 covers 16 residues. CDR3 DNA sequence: TGTGCCAGTAGTAATGGGTGGCAGGGGGGCAATCAGCCCCAGCATTTT. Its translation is CASSNGWQGGNQPQHF.

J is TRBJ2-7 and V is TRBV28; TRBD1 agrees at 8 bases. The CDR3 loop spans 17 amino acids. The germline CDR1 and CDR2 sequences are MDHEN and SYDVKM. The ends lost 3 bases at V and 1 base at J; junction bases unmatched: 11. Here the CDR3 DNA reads TGTGCCAGCAGTTTTGGGTACGGGGACAGGCGTTCCTACGAGCAGTACTTC. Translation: CASSFGYGDRRSYEQYF.

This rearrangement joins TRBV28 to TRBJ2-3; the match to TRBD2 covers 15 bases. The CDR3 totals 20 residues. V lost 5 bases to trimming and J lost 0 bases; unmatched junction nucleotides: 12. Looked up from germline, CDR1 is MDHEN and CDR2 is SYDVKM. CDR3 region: CASSTRTSGGGKSSTDTQYF. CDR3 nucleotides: TGTGCCAGCAGTACCCGGACTAGCGGGGGGGGGAAATCTAGCACAGATACGCAGTATTTT.

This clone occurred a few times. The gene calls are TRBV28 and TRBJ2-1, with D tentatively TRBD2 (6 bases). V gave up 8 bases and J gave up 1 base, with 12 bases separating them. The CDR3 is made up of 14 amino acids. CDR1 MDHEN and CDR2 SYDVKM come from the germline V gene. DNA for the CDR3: TGTGCCAGCGCGGGGTTCCTATCCTACAATGAGCAGTTCTTC. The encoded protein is CASAGFLSYNEQFF. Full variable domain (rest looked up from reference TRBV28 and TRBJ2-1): DVKVTQSSRYLVKRTGEKVFLECVQDMDHENMFWYRQDPGLGLRLIYFSYDVKMKEKGDIPEGYSVSREKKERFSLILESASTNQTSMYLCASAGFLSYNEQFFGPGTRLTVL.

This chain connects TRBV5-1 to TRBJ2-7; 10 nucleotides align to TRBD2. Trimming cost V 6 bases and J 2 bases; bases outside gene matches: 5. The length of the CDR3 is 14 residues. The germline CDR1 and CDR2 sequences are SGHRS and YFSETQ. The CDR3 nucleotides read TGCGCCAGCACCCAGACTAGCGGGCCCTACGAGCAGTACTTC. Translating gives CASTQTSGPYEQYF.